This T cell receptor beta chain appears in the sequencing data of a study of T cells in Graves' hyperthyroidism and ophthalmopathy. CDR1 and CDR2 from the germline V gene are DFQATT and SNEGSKA (reference sequence). Counting both end residues, the CDR3 totals 8 amino acids. General study results and limits: Among thyroid clonotypes expanded above 0.001, most also appeared in blood.

RNA transcripts were the template for amplifying TCR beta CDR3 regions. First-round RT-PCR targeting the TCR CDR3 was performed with the HTBI primer set. TCRdb reprocessed the multiplex PCR reads with MiXCR, giving one entry per CDR3 protein. This table has around 620,000 distinct CDR3 sequences, roughly 46% appearing once. Lactation, pregnancy, other autoimmune disease or uncontrolled infection led to exclusion of patients. Diagnosis rested on symptoms, serum thyroxine and TRAb, thyroid ultrasound, and orbital computed tomography. Details on this clonotype: The antigen is unknown. A read error is likely, as this CDR3 ends without the conserved phenylalanine or tryptophan. It is unclear where the CDR3 begins or ends on the DNA, so no DNA is shown, and the CDR3 is as TCRdb lists it.

The sample taken for sequencing was peripheral blood or thyroid tissue (not recorded which). This TCR was sampled from an adult woman with Graves' disease, either hyperthyroidism or ophthalmopathy (not recorded which). The chain carries TRBV20-1 and TRBJ1-5; the table's D call of TRBD1 was not tested on the DNA. Here the CDR3 reads CSARHTGV.